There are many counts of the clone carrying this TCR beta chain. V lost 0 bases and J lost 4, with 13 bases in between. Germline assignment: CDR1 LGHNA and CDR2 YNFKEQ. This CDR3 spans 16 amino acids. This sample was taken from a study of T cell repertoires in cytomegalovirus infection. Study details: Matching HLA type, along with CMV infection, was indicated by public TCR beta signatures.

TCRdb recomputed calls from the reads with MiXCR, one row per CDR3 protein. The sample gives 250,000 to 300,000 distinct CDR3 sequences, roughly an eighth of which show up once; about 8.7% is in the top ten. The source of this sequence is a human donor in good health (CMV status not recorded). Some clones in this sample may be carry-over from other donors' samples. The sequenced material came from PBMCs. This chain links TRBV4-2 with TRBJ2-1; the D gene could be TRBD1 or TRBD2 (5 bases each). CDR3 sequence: CASSQEASTGYNEQFF. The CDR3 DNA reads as TGTGCCAGCAGCCAAGAAGCTAGCACAGGATACAATGAGCAGTTCTTC.